Given below is one T cell receptor beta chain in context. Its antigen is still unknown. This specimen belongs to a study of response to subunit inactivated influenza vaccine. Germline V gene data show CDR1 as LNHDA and CDR2 as SQIVND (reference sequence). The CDR3 is made up of 14 amino acids. The ends were cut back, 3 bases at V and 0 bases at J, with 9 bases in the middle. A single record per CDR3 protein comes from TCRdb applying MiXCR to the RT-PCR reads. The sample has about 700,000 distinct CDR3 sequences; about 14% are singletons. Study results and caveats: Authors suggested few new T cells are recruited by each seasonal influenza vaccination.

The rearrangement joins TRBV19 to TRBJ2-7, with a possible D match to TRBD2 (6 bases). The sample consisted of PBMCs from blood, taken around two weeks before vaccination. The sequence was obtained from a man in his fifties or sixties who received an inactivated influenza vaccine. DNA of the CDR3: TGTGCCAGTAGTATCGGGCGGGACTCCTACGAGCAGTACTTC. It encodes CASSIGRDSYEQYF.